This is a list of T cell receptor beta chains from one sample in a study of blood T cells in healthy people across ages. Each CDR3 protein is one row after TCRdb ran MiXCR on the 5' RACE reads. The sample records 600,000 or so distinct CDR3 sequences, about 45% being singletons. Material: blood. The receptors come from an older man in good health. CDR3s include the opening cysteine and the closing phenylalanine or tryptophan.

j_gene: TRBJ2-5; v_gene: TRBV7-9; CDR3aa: CASSLDLVQVGETQYF
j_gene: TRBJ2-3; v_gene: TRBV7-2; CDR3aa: CASSSLGVGGTDTQYF
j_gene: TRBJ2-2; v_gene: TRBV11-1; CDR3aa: CASSPGQGANTGELFF
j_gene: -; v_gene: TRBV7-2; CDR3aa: CASSLRGSGGTQYF
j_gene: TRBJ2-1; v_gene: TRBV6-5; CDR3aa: CASRKTGTSHGDEQFF
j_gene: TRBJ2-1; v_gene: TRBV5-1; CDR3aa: CASEVGAGGAWDSNEQFF
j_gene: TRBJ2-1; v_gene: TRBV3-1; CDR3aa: CASSHVGGRGLDEQFF
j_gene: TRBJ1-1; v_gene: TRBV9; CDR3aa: CASSGAFRDAEAFF
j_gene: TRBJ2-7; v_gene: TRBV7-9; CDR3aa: CASSPTPDSYEQYF
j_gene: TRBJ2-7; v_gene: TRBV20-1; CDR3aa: CSARGQGVHEQYF
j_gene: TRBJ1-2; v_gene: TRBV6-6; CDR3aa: CASSRTDNYGYTF
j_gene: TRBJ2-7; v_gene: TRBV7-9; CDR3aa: CASSLAPRGPGEQYF
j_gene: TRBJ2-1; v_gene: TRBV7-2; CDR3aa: CASSLPGTRVREQFF
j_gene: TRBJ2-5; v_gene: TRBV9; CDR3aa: CASSPQSGSGETQYF
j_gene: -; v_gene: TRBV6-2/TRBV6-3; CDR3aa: CASSYRHLTETQYF
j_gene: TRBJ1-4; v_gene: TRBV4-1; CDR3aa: CASSLSGTLDEKLFF
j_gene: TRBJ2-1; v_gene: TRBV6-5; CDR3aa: CASRPVRTGDHEQFF
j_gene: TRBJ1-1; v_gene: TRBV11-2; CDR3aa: CASSSGGTEAFF
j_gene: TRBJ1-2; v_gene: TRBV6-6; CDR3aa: CASRNTRSHYGYTF
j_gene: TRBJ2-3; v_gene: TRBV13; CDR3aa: CASSLQGFSTDTQYF
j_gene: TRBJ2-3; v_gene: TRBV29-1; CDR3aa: CSVEGLGLGADTQYF
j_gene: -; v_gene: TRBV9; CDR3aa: CASSVDGRSETQYF
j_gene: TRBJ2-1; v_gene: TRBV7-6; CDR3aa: CVSSLVQRGGRYNEQFF
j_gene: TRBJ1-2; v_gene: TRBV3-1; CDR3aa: CASSHLGQQNYGYTF
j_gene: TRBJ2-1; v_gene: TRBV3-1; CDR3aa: CACSRSNNEQFF